This T cell receptor (beta chain) was recovered during a study of blood T cell repertoires in COVID-19. Whole-study context: The study drew acute and convalescent COVID-19 samples from the United States, Italy and Spain.

Profiled with immunoSEQ multiplex PCR; TCRdb holds only in-frame clones, not every one. The profile shows more than 300,000 clones, approximately 89% of them singletons. The CDR3 is 19 residues long. The trim removed 0 bases at V and 4 bases at J, leaving 10 bases unmatched. CDR1 is SGHRS, CDR2 YFSETQ, per germline. Exposed participants encountered a COVID-19 case during the 2 weeks preceding study entry. Input material: PBMCs or T cells enriched from blood (not recorded which). This chain connects TRBV5-1 to TRBJ2-5, with TRBD2 matching over 15 bases. The receptor comes from a woman between 35 and 50 years old who had been exposed to COVID-19. The CDR3 is CASSLAHRTSGGAIETQYF. The CDR3 nucleotides are TGCGCCAGCAGCTTGGCTCACAGGACTAGCGGGGGGGCAATAGAGACCCAGTACTTC. Variable domain in full (rest from reference TRBV5-1 and TRBJ2-5): KAGVTQTPRYLIKTRGQQVTLSCSPISGHRSVSWYQQTPGQGLQFLFEYFSETQRNKGNFPGRFSGRQFSNSRSEMNVSTLELGDSALYLCASSLAHRTSGGAIETQYFGPGTRLLVL.